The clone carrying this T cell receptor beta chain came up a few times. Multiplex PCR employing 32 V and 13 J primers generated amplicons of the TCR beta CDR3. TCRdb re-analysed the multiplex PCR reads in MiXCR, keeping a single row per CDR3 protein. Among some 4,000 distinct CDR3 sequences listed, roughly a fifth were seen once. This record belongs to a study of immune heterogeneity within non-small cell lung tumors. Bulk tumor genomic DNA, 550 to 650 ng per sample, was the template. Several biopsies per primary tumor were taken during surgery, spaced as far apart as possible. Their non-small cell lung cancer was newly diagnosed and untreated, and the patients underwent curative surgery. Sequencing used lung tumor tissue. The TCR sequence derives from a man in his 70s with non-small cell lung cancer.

The CDR3 bases are TGTGCCAGCAGTTTGAAAGGGACAGACATTCAGTACTTC. Its protein is CASSLKGTDIQYF. V usage is TRBV12-3 or TRBV12-4 and J usage is TRBJ2-4; 7 bases are shared with TRBD1. The length of the CDR3 is 13 residues. With V trimmed by 3 bases and J by 8 bases, 4 bases remained unmatched.